This T cell receptor (beta chain) was recovered during a study of beta chain features in type 1 diabetes. The isolated RNA, all of it, was reverse transcribed, so expressed TCRB transcripts were what got sequenced. The table came from immunoSEQ multiplex PCR; TCRdb's copy has only in-frame clones and leaves some out. The profile covers about 740,000 clones, with roughly an eighth appearing a single time and approximately 0.022% taken by the ten largest. Germline lookup yields CDR1 GTSNPN and CDR2 SVGIG (reference sequence). V shed 2 bases, J shed 7 bases, and the junction held 4 bases outside the gene matches. This CDR3 region has 12 residues. Each donor gave one heparinised blood draw averaging around 120 mL. Whole-study findings and limits: VDJ junctions from patients with type 1 diabetes contained fewer insertions and more deletions. Across all four CD4+ subsets, people with type 1 diabetes showed modestly shorter TCRB CDR3s. A cDNA-based sequencing approach could over-represent cells with high TCR expression. A PCR bias possibly favoring shorter templates would apply equally to patients and controls.

On this clone itself: What it binds is not known.

The V gene is TRBV30, the J gene TRBJ2-7, with 8 bases aligning to TRBD2. Sequenced input: naive CD4+ T cells from blood. The origin of this receptor is a man aged 18 to 29 with type 1 diabetes. CDR3 DNA: TGTGCCTGGAGTAATACGGGAGGGGAGCAGTACTTC. Translating it yields CAWSNTGGEQYF.